This entry describes one T cell receptor (beta chain). There are 14 residues in the CDR3. Germline CDR1 is ENHRY and CDR2 is SYGVKD. Losses at the gene ends were 7 bases for V and 0 bases for J; bases not matched to a gene: 4. Original analysis: Researchers report that nucleated cell counts were estimated from reference gene primer amplification. The table came from immunoSEQ multiplex PCR; TCRdb's copy has only in-frame clones and leaves some out. The V and J calls and the clone size are those of that table, but D and trimming were determined from the DNA. The table has around 370,000 clones, around nine tenths seen once. This sample was taken from a study of blood T cell repertoires in COVID-19. As for the study in general: PBMCs, B-cell-depleted T cells, or T cells were the source of the cDNA or gDNA that made up the material.

This chain joins TRBV10-3 and TRBJ2-3; 7 bases map to TRBD1. The sequence came from a woman younger than 30 who had recovered from COVID-19. Sequencing was performed on peripheral blood. CDR3 in DNA: TGTGCCATCAAAGGGGGACAGAGCACAGATACGCAGTATTTT. Its translation is CAIKGGQSTDTQYF.